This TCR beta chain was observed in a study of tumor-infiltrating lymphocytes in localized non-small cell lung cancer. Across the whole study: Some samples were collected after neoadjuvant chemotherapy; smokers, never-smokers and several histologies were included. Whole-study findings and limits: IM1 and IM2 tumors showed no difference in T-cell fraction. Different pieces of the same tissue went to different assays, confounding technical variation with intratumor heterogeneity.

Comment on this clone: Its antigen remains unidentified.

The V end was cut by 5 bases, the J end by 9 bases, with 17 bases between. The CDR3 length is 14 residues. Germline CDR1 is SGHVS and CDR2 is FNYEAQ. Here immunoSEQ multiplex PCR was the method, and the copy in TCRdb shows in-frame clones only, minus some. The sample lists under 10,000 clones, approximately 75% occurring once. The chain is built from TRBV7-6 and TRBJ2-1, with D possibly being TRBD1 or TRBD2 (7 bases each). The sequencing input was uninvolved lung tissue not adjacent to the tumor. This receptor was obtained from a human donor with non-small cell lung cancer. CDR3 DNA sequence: TGTGCCAGCAGCGGGGGAGGGGGCTTTCTTGAGCAGTTCTTC. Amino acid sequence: CASSGGGGFLEQFF.